The 4 T cell receptor beta chains presented below share a single source sample, sequenced in a study of blood T cell repertoires in COVID-19 (dated by TCRdb to the early 2020s). Library prep was done by the immunoSEQ multiplex PCR assay. TCRdb limited this immuneACCESS table to in-frame rearrangements with V and J called. A share of clones is missing; checked studies link under half to unresolved V genes, and the rest is unexplained. The sample includes hundreds of thousands of clones, with around 90% observed a single time. The ten largest clones take up around 1.2% of the sample. The sample taken for sequencing was peripheral blood. These receptors were obtained from a man aged 65-85 years with acute or convalescent COVID-19.

V and J are TRBV19 and TRBJ2-2; D unclear. The germline V gene encodes CDR1 LNHDA and CDR2 SQIVND (reference sequence). V lost 6 bases and J 1 base, leaving 12 bases between the germline ends. The CDR3 has 15 residues. Written as DNA, the CDR3 is TGTGCCAGTAGAACCTGGGCCCAGAACACCGGGGAGCTGTTTTTT. Translation: CASRTWAQNTGELFF.

The chain carries TRBV5-5 and TRBJ2-3; tentative D call: TRBD1 (5 bases). V shed 3 bases and J shed 0 bases, with 14 bases lying between them. CDR1 is SGHKS and CDR2 is YYEKEE in the germline V gene (reference sequence). This CDR3 has 16 residues. Written as DNA, the CDR3 is TGTGCCAGCAGCTCCAGGCCCCCAGGGAGCACAGATACGCAGTATTTT. This translates into CASSSRPPGSTDTQYF.

The genes are TRBV5-1 and TRBJ1-4; D ambiguous. The V and J ends lost 0 bases and 7 bases respectively, with 13 bases between them. Looked up from germline, CDR1 is SGHRS and CDR2 is YFSETQ. The CDR3 consists of 15 residues. In DNA form, the CDR3 reads TGCGCCAGCAGCTTGGCCCTAGCGTTAGGTGAAAAACTGTTTTTT. This translates into CASSLALALGEKLFF.

The chain is built from TRBV4-1 and TRBJ1-6; maybe TRBD1 (5 bases). The CDR3 is made up of 14 amino acids. CDR1 and CDR2 from the germline V gene are MGHRA and YSYEKL. The V end lost 2 bases, the J end lost 7 bases, and 9 bases lay between the germline ends. For the CDR3, the DNA is TGCGCCAGCAGCCAAAGTAGGGGCAATTCACCCCTCCACTTT. Its translation is CASSQSRGNSPLHF.